Shown below are 5 T cell receptor beta chains from a single sample sequenced in a study of graft-versus-host responses after intestinal transplantation. Only in-frame clones appear in the TCRdb table, and some are missing; sequencing was by immunoSEQ multiplex PCR. The table includes around 100,000 clones, around 92% detected once. Their target antigens are unknown. This material consisted of unstimulated CD8+ T cells sorted from spleen or lymph node cells, taken before transplant. The receptors here all came from a human donor who was the organ donor for an intestinal transplant.

V gene TRBV5-4 combines with J gene TRBJ2-7, with TRBD2 as a possible D gene (6 bases). CDR1 and CDR2 from the germline V gene are SGHNT and YYREEE (reference sequence). This CDR3 is built from 15 residues. V was pared by 0 bases and J by 1 base, with 11 bases between. Written as DNA, the CDR3 is TGTGCCAGCAGCTTGGGGGGGGTCTATTCCTACGAGCAGTACTTC. Its protein product is CASSLGGVYSYEQYF. Together with reference TRBV5-4 and TRBJ2-7, the CDR3 gives the full variable domain: ETGVTQSPTHLIKTRGQQVTLRCSSQSGHNTVSWYQQALGQGPQFIFQYYREEENGRGNFPPRFSGLQFPNYSSELNVNALELDDSALYLCASSLGGVYSYEQYFGPGTRLTVT.

The V and J genes are TRBV7-9 and TRBJ2-5; possible D gene TRBD1, 5 bases. Looked up from germline, CDR1 is SEHNR and CDR2 is FQNEAQ (reference sequence). V was clipped by 1 base and J by 5 bases, with 11 bases between them. This CDR3 is built from 14 residues. The CDR3 spells CASSLDPGRETQYF. The CDR3 nucleotides read TGTGCCAGCAGCTTAGATCCAGGGCGGGAGACCCAGTACTTC. The full variable domain, completed using reference TRBV7-9 and TRBJ2-5, is DTGVSQNPRHKITKRGQNVTFRCDPISEHNRLYWYRQTLGQGPEFLTYFQNEAQLEKSRLLSDRFSAERPKGSFSTLEIQRTEQGDSAMYLCASSLDPGRETQYFGPGTRLLVL.

The table lists this clone with a count of one. V is TRBV27 and J is TRBJ2-7, with 8 nucleotides matching TRBD1. This CDR3 has 15 residues. In germline, CDR1 is MNHEY, CDR2 SMNVEV (reference sequence). V trimming: 5 bases; J trimming: 1 base; junction bases outside the gene matches: 7. Here the CDR3 reads CASSPFQGASYEQYF. The CDR3 DNA reads TGTGCCAGCAGTCCATTCCAGGGGGCATCCTACGAGCAGTACTTC.

The chain combines TRBV27 with TRBJ2-3, with 12 bases aligning to TRBD2. Germline CDR1 reads MNHEY; CDR2 reads SMNVEV (reference sequence). After removal of 2 bases from V and 6 bases from J, the junction contained 12 bases not matched to a gene. The CDR3 is 18 amino acids. The CDR3 spells CASSLAALAGGPGDTQYF. The DNA for the CDR3 is TGTGCCAGCAGTTTAGCCGCCCTAGCGGGAGGGCCGGGGGATACGCAGTATTTT.

V gene TRBV28 combines with J gene TRBJ2-2; 8 bases line up with TRBD1. Germline lookup yields CDR1 MDHEN and CDR2 SYDVKM. V lost 9 bases and J lost 4; bases outside the gene matches: 7. The CDR3 is 14 residues long. CDR3 in amino acids: CARNRGTTTGELFF. In DNA form, the CDR3 reads TGTGCCAGAAACAGGGGGACGACCACCGGGGAGCTGTTTTTT.